This T cell receptor beta chain was sequenced in a study of cytomegalovirus exposure and HLA in healthy donors. Study-wide results and caveats: Many donors carried some public TCRs, although rarity characterized most TCR sequences.

The ends lost 4 bases at V and 4 bases at J; junction bases unmatched: 9. There are 15 residues in the CDR3. Germline V gene data show CDR1 as SGHDT and CDR2 as YYEEEE. Repertoires were generated with immunoSEQ multiplex PCR, while TCRdb's copy carries only in-frame clones and drops some. The table shows some 290,000 clones, with roughly 87% occurring only once. Regarding this clone: Its target is unknown.

The material sequenced was PBMCs. This clonotype was obtained from a man younger than 45 in good health and CMV-seronegative. V and J are TRBV5-6 and TRBJ2-7; 9 bases are a match to TRBD1. CDR3 residues: CASSKPGQGWYEQYF. The CDR3 DNA is TGTGCCAGCAGCAAACCGGGACAGGGATGGTACGAGCAGTACTTC.